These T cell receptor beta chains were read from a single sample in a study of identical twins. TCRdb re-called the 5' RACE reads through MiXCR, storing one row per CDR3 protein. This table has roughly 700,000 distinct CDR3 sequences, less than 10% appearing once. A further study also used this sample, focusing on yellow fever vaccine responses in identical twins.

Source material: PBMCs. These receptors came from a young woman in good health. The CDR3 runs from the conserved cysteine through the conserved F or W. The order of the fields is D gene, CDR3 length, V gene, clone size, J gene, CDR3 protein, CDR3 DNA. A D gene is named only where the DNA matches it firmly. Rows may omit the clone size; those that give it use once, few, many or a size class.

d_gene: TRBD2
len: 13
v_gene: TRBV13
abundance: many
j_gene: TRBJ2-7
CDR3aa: CASAFGTRDEQYF
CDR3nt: TGTGCCAGCGCTTTCGGGACTAGGGACGAGCAGTACTTC

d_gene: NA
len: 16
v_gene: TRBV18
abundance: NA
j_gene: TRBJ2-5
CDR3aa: CASSRGQLRTQETQYF
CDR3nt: TGTGCCAGCTCCCGCGGACAGTTGAGGACACAAGAGACCCAGTACTTC

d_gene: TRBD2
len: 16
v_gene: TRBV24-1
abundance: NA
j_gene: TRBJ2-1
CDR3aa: CATSDLATSGDNEQFF
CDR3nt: TGTGCCACCAGTGATTTAGCCACTAGCGGGGACAATGAGCAGTTCTTC

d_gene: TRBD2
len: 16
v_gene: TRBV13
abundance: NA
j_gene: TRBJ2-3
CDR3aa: CASSEVAGISTDTQYF
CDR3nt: TGTGCCAGCAGCGAGGTAGCGGGGATTAGCACAGATACGCAGTATTTT

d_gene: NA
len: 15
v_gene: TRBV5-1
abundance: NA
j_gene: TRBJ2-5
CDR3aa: CASSIQQGEGETQYF
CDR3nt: TGCGCCAGCAGCATTCAACAGGGGGAGGGAGAGACCCAGTACTTC

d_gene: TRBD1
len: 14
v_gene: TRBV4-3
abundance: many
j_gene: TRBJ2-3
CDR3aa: CASSQETGADTQYF
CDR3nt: TGCGCCAGCAGCCAAGAAACAGGGGCAGATACGCAGTATTTT

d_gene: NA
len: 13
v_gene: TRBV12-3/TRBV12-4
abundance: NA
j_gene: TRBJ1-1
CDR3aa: CASRRQGYTEAFF
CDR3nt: TGTGCCAGCAGACGACAAGGATACACTGAAGCTTTCTTT

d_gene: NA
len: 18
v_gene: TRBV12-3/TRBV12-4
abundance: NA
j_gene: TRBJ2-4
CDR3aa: CAIRRGTGSGQTAYIQYF
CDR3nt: TGTGCCATCAGACGGGGTACAGGTTCGGGCCAAACGGCGTACATTCAGTACTTC

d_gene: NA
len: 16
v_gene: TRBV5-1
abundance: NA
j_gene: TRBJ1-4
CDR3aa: CASSLVPASSNEKLFF
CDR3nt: TGCGCCAGCAGCTTGGTTCCAGCCTCTTCTAATGAAAAACTGTTTTTT

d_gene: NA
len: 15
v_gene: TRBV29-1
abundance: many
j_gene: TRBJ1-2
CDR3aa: CSVVGSGREAYGYTF
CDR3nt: TGCAGCGTTGTCGGTTCCGGCAGGGAGGCCTATGGCTACACCTTC

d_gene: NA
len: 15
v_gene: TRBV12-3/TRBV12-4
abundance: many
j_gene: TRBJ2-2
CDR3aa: CASSSEPGRLLVLFF
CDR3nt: TGTGCCAGCAGTAGCGAGCCGGGACGGCTCTTGGTGCTGTTTTTT

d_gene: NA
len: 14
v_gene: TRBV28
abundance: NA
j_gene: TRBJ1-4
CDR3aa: CASTEQGPNEKLFF
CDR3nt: TGTGCCAGCACAGAACAGGGTCCTAATGAAAAACTGTTTTTT

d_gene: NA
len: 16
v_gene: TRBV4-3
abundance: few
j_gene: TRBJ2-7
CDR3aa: CASSQSDDVSSYEQYF
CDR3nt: TGCGCCAGCAGCCAAAGCGACGACGTTAGCTCCTACGAGCAGTACTTC

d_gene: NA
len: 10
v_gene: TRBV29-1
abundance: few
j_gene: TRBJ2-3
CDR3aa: CSVEGQEQYF
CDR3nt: TGCAGCGTTGAAGGACAGGAGCAGTATTTT

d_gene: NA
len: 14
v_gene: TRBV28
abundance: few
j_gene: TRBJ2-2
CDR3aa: CASSFSPGTGELFF
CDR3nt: TGTGCCAGCAGTTTCTCCCCGGGGACCGGGGAGCTGTTTTTT